This T cell receptor beta chain emerged from a study of patients and donors after allogeneic stem cell transplantation. The CDR3 runs to 14 residues. Trimming removed 5 bases at V and 1 base at J, with 11 bases between. Germline V gene data show CDR1 as MNHEY and CDR2 as SMNVEV (reference sequence). TCRdb re-called the RT-PCR reads through MiXCR, storing one row per CDR3 protein. The sample has about 960,000 distinct CDR3 sequences, 18% seen once; the top ten hold under 6.5%. V usage is TRBV27 and J usage is TRBJ1-1, with TRBD1 as a possible D gene (6 bases). The sequencing input was blood, either unsorted or a sorted T cell fraction (not recorded which). The sequence was obtained from a human donor who was either an allogeneic HSCT recipient or a stem cell or donor lymphocyte infusion donor (not recorded which). It is not recorded whose cells these are; they may come from a transplant donor. For the CDR3, the DNA is TGTGCCAGCAGTACTAGGGGGACGAACACTGAAGCTTTCTTT. Its protein is CASSTRGTNTEAFF.